This TCR beta chain stems from a study of blood T cells in healthy people across ages (dated by TCRdb to 2014 to 2015). About the study as a whole: Template switching captured roughly one uniquely barcoded TCR beta cDNA molecule per two T cells in model experiments. Using deep sequencing normalized with unique cDNA molecular identifiers, the study measured how TCR beta repertoire diversity changes with age. The donors were split into four age groups: young (average about 16 years), middle-aged (roughly 39), aged (approximately 59) and long-lived (approximately 80). Donors of different ages were randomly distributed across sequencing lanes to avoid experimental bias. For two donors (one aged 18 to 29 and one aged 80 or older), the study analyzed two additional independent replicas of 1 million unique cDNA reads from the same blood draw. Overall study results and their limits: Since profiling was done on bulk unsorted PBMCs, naive and antigen-experienced compartments could not be conclusively compared. The percentage of naive T cells measured by flow cytometry correlated strongly with observed TCR beta diversity. Estimates of total diversity based on one million sequenced T cells were considered lower bounds and underestimates. Compared with the aged group, more naive CD4+ T cells, fewer expanded clones and increased TCR diversity were shown by the long-lived group, suggesting age selection. Donor CMV infection status was unknown, potentially confounding age-related changes in expanded clonotypes. As age increased, observed TCR beta diversity per million T cells dropped in a roughly linear way, and a significant reduction was already evident by age 40.

Remarks on this clonotype: Its antigen is still unknown. No much larger clone is present one base from it, and per-base qualities are unavailable.

The protocol used for the library was 5' RACE. Sequencing was performed on an Illumina HiSeq 2500. The second PCR ran for about 6 to 12 cycles and used a J-beta primer mix along with a sample-barcoded 5' primer. Each TCR beta cDNA molecule received a unique molecular identifier from a template-switch 5' adaptor carrying 12 random nucleotides. Each sample yielded at least 2.5 million CDR3-containing paired-end reads. All of the RNA was converted into first-strand cDNA using the Mint cDNA synthesis kit, with a TRBC-specific oligonucleotide serving as the primer. All cDNA was treated with uracil-DNA glycosylase and then went through a first 18-cycle PCR with the universal primers M1SS and BC2_uni_R. The study's processing was this. For normalization, 1 million high-quality reads, each with a distinct molecular identifier, were randomly selected from each sample. Instead of being binned into consensus sequences, reads that shared molecular identifiers were thrown out. MiTCR, set to a Q25 quality threshold and the strictest error-elimination algorithm, was used for CDR3 identification, clonotype clustering and error correction. A nonparametric unseen species model with Euler transformation was used to estimate lower-bound total TCR beta diversity. Starting from the raw public reads, TCRdb applied fastp trimming at Q25, assembled clones with MiXCR and retained in-frame beta chains. Each CDR3 protein appears once, grouped with its most common genes and DNA. Clone size and V and J calls follow TCRdb, not the original study. The sample contains hundreds of thousands of distinct CDR3 sequences, more than 25% of them found a single time. 15% to 20% of the sample lies in the top ten.

Donors were under 40 systemically healthy Caucasian individuals from Russia aged roughly 6 to 100 years. About 10 milliliters of peripheral blood were collected from each donor into EDTA-treated Vacutainer tubes. Ficoll-Paque density-gradient centrifugation was used to isolate PBMCs, with at least 6 million per sample. Trizol reagent was used to extract total RNA from the PBMCs, yielding at least 5.5 micrograms per sample. Naive CD45RAhigh/CD27high T cell percentages were measured by flow cytometry on a PBMC aliquot from every donor. The CDR3 measures 18 amino acids from cysteine to phenylalanine. Only the CDR3 portion is preserved as DNA: 54 bases, with reading frame beginning at the first base. Based on the germline V gene, the CDR1 and CDR2 sequences are MGHDK and SYGVNS. V is cut back by 3 bases and J by 0 bases, with 9 bases in the junction unmatched.

The receptor's source is a woman older than 75 in good health. Sequencing was carried out using blood. In this chain, TRBV25-1 is recombined with TRBJ1-4, with 8 middle bases fitting TRBD1. The DNA is as follows: TGTGCCAGCAGTGACCGGACAGGGCGTGGTTCAACTAATGAAAAACTGTTTTTT. Translated, it gives CASSDRTGRGSTNEKLFF.